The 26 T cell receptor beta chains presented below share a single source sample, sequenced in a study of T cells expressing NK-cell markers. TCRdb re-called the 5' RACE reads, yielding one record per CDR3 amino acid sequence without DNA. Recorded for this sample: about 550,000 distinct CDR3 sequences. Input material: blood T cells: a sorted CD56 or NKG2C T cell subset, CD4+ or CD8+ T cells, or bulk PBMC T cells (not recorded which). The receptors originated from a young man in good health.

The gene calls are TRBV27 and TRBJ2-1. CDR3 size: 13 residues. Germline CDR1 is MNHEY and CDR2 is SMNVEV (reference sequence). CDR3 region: CASSFTRTSTSFF.

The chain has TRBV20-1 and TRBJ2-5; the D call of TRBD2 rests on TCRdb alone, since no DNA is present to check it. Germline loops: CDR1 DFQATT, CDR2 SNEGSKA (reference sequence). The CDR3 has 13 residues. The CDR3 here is CSAKGPWKETQYF.

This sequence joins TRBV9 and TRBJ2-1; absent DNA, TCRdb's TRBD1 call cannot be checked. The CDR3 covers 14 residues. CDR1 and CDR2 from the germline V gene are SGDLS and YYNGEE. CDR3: CASSVTDAGWEQFF.

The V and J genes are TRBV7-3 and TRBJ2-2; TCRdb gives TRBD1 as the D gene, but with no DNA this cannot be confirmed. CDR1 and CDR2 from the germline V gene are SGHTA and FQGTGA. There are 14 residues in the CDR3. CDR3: CASIEARGTGELFF.

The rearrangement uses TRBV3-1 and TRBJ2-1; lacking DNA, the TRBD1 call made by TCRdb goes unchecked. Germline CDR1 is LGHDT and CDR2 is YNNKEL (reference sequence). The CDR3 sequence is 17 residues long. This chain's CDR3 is CASSAPGQALSYNEQFF.

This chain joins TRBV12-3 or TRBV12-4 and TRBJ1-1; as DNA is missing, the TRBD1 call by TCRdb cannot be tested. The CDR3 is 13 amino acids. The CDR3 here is CASRPQGSTEAFF.

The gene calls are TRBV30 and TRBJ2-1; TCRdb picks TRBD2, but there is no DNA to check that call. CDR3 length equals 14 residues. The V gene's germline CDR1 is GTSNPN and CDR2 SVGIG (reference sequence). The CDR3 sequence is CAWSLWRGHYEQFF.

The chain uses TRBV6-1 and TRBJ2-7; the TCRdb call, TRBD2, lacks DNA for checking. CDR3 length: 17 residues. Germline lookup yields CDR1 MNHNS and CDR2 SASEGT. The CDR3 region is CASSRDFLAGAFYEQYF.

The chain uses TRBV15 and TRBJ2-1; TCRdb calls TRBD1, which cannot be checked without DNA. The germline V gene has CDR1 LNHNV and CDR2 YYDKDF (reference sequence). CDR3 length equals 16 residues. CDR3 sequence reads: CATSRDWAGGRNEQFF. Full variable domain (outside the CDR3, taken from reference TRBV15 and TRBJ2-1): DAMVIQNPRYQVTQFGKPVTLSCSQTLNHNVMYWYQQKSSQAPKLLFHYYDKDFNNEADTPDNFQSRRPNTSFCFLDIRSPGLGDTAMYLCATSRDWAGGRNEQFFGPGTRLTVL.

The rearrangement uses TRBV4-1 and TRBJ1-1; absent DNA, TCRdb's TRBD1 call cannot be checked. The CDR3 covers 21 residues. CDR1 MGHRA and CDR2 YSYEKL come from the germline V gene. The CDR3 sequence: CASSHERPGQGFSGGNTEAFF.

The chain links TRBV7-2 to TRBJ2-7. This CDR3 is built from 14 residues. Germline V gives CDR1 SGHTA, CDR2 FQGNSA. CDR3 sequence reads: CASSLDPSYYEQYF.

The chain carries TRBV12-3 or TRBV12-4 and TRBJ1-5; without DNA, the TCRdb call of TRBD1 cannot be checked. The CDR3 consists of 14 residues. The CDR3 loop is CASSLGTGGQPQHF.

The CDR3 loop reads CSAPRQGSGNEQFF. The chain joins TRBV20-1 to TRBJ2-1; TCRdb lists TRBD1, though no DNA is available to test this call. CDR1 and CDR2 from the germline V gene are DFQATT and SNEGSKA (reference sequence). The CDR3 is 14 residues long.

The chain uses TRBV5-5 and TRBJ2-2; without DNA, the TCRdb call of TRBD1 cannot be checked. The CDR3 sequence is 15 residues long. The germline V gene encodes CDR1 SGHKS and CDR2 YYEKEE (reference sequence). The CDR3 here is CASSDGQGANGELFF. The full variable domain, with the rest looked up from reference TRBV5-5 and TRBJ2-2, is DAGVTQSPTHLIKTRGQQVTLRCSPISGHKSVSWYQQVLGQGPQFIFQYYEKEERGRGNFPDRFSARQFPNYSSELNVNALLLGDSALYLCASSDGQGANGELFFGEGSRLTVL.

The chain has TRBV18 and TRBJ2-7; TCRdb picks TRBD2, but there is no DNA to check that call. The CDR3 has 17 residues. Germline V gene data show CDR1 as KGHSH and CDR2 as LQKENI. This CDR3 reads CASSPGLAGGPKTEQYF.

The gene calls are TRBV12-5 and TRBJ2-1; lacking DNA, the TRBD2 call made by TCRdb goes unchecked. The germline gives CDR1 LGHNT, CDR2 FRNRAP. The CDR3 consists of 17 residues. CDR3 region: CASGLVILGTTLGEQFF.

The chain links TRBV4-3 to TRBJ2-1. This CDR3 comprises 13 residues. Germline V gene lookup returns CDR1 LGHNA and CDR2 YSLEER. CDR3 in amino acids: CASSPLSNNEQFF.

The CDR3 reads CAITSGEYNEQFF. This sequence joins TRBV10-3 and TRBJ2-1; without DNA, the TCRdb call of TRBD2 cannot be checked. This CDR3 is 13 amino acids long. CDR1 and CDR2 (germline): ENHRY, SYGVKD.

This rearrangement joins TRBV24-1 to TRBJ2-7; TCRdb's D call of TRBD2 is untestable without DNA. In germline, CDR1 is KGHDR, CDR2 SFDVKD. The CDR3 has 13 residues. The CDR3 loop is CATEGPSSYEQYF.

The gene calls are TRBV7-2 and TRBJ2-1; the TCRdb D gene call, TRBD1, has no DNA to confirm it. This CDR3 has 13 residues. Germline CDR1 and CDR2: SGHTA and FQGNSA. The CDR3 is CASSDGVRNEQFF.

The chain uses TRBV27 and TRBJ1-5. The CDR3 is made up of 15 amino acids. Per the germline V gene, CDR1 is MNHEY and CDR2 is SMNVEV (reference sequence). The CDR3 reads CASSLGPESNQPQHF.

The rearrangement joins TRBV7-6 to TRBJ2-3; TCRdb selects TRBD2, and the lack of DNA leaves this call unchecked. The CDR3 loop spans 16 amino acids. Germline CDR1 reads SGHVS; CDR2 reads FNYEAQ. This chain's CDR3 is CASSFFGGGNTDTQYF. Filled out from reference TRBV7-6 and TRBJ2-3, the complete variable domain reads GAGVSQSPRYKVTKRGQDVALRCDPISGHVSLYWYRQALGQGPEFLTYFNYEAQQDKSGLPNDRFSAERPEGSISTLTIQRTEQRDSAMYRCASSFFGGGNTDTQYFGPGTRLTVL.

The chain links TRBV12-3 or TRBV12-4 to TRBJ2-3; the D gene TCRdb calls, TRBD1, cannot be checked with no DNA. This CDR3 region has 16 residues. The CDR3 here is CASRREGTGLTDTQYF.

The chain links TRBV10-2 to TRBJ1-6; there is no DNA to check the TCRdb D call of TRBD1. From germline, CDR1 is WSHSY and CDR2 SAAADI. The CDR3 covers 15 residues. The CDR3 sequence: CASRRPTGDNSPLHF.

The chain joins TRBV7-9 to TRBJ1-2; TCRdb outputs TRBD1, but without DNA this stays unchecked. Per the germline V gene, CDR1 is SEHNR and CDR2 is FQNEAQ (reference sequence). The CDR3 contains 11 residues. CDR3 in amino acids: CASSTTGGYTF.

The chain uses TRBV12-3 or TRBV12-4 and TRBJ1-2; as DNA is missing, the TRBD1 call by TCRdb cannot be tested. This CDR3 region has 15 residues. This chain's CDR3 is CASRLRMQGASGYTF.